This T cell receptor beta chain was identified during a study of a mutant IDH1 vaccine in newly diagnosed glioma. Study summary: Onset of vaccination occurred 4-6 weeks following radiotherapy alone, or with temozolomide cycles. Participants attended visit V12, the safety follow-up, at week 35, and then attended visit V13 at week 47.

The data were produced by immunoSEQ multiplex PCR, yet TCRdb's version contains in-frame clones alone and is incomplete. The table has 30,000 or so clones, roughly four fifths seen once. This CDR3 has 12 residues. CDR1 and CDR2 from the germline V gene are MDHEN and SYDVKM. V was pared by 3 bases and J by 6 bases, with 8 bases between. This clone was seen only a few times. Its specificity is not known. Time point described: week 47, end of study. Every single dose of the vaccine, 300 ug of mutant IDH1 20-mer peptide, came with topical imiquimod. Donors had new WHO grade 3 or 4 IDH1-mutant, ATRX-lost astrocytomas.

This clonotype was obtained from a man between 25 and 39 years old with glioma. The source material was PBMCs, sampled from a glioma patient whose treatment included an IDH1 peptide vaccine. The rearrangement joins TRBV28 to TRBJ1-1; no clear D gene. The CDR3 loop reads CASSFGSSEAFF. CDR3 DNA: TGTGCCAGCAGTTTCGGGTCTTCTGAAGCTTTCTTT.